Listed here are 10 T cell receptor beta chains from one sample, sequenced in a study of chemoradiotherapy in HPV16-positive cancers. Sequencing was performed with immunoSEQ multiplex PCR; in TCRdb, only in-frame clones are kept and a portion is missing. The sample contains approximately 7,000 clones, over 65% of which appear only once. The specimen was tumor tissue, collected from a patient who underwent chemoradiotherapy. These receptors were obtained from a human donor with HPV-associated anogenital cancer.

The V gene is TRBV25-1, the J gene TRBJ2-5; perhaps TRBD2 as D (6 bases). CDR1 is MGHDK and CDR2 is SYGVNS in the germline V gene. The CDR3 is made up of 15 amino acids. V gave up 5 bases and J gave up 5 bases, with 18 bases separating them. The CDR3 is CASSPSEGEVETQYF. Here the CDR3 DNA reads TGTGCCAGCAGTCCCTCGGAGGGCGAGGTGGAGACCCAGTACTTC.

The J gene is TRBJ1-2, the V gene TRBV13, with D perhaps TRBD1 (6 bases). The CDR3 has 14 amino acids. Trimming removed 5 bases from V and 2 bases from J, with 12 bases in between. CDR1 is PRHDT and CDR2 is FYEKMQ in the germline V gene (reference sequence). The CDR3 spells CASSRVDRNYGYTF. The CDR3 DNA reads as TGTGCCAGCAGCAGAGTCGACAGGAACTATGGCTACACCTTC. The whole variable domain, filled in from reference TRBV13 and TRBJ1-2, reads AAGVIQSPRHLIKEKRETATLKCYPIPRHDTVYWYQQGPGQDPQFLISFYEKMQSDKGSIPDRFSAQQFSDYHSELNMSSLELGDSALYFCASSRVDRNYGYTFGSGTRLTVV.

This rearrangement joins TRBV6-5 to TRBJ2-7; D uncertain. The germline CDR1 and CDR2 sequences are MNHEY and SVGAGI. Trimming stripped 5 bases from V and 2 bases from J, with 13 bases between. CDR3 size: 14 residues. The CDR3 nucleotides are TGTGCCAGCAGTCGTAGTACATCCCCCTACGAGCAGTACTTC. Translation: CASSRSTSPYEQYF.

The CDR3 sequence is CASSLGGSYGYTF. In DNA form, the CDR3 reads TGCGCCAGCAGCTTGGGAGGCTCCTATGGCTACACCTTC. The chain employs TRBV5-1 and TRBJ1-2; D unclear. CDR1 and CDR2 (germline): SGHRS, YFSETQ. V dropped 0 bases and J dropped 4 bases, with 7 bases sitting between them. This CDR3 has 13 residues.

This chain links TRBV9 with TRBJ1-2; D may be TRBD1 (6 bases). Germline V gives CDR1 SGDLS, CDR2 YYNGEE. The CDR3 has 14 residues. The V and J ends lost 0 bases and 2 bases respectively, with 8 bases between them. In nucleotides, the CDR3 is TGTGCCAGCAGCGTAGGGACAGTCAACTATGGCTACACCTTC. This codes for CASSVGTVNYGYTF.

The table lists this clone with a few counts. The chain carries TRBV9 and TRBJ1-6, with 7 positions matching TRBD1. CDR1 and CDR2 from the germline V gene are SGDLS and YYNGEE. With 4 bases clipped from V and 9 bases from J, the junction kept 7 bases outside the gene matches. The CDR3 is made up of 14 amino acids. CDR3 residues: CASSTRDSRSPLHF. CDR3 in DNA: TGTGCCAGCAGCACCCGGGACAGTCGTTCACCCCTCCACTTT.

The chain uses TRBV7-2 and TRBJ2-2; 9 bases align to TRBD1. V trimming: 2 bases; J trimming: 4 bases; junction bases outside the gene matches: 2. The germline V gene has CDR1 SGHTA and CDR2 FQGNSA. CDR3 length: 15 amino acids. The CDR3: CASSLSGQGTGELFF. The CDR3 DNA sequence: TGTGCCAGCAGCTTATCGGGACAGGGCACCGGGGAGCTGTTTTTT.

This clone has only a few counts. For the CDR3, the DNA is TGTGCCTGGGTGGGAGGGTGTAGCAATCAGCCCCAGCATTTT. It codes for CAWVGGCSNQPQHF. The V and J genes are TRBV30 and TRBJ1-5; unclear D gene. The CDR3 runs 14 residues. Germline V gene data show CDR1 as GTSNPN and CDR2 as SVGIG (reference sequence). Trimming took 5 bases from V and 0 from J, leaving 11 bases between them.

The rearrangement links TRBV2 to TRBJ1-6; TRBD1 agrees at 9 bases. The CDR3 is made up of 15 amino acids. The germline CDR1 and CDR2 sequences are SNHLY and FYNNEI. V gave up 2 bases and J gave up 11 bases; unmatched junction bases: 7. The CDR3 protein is CASSERGQGGAPLHF. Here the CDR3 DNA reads TGTGCCAGCAGTGAACGGGGACAGGGAGGAGCACCCCTCCACTTT.

The CDR3 reads CASSPTGVIVGHEQYF. Here the CDR3 DNA reads TGTGCCAGCAGCCCGACAGGGGTGATAGTGGGGCACGAGCAGTACTTC. The rearrangement uses TRBV14 and TRBJ2-7, with TRBD1 matching 8 bases. Germline trimming cut 4 bases from V and 5 bases from J; bases unmatched to any gene: 13. The CDR3 extends over 16 amino acids. Germline V gene sequence: CDR1 SGHDN, CDR2 FVKESK.